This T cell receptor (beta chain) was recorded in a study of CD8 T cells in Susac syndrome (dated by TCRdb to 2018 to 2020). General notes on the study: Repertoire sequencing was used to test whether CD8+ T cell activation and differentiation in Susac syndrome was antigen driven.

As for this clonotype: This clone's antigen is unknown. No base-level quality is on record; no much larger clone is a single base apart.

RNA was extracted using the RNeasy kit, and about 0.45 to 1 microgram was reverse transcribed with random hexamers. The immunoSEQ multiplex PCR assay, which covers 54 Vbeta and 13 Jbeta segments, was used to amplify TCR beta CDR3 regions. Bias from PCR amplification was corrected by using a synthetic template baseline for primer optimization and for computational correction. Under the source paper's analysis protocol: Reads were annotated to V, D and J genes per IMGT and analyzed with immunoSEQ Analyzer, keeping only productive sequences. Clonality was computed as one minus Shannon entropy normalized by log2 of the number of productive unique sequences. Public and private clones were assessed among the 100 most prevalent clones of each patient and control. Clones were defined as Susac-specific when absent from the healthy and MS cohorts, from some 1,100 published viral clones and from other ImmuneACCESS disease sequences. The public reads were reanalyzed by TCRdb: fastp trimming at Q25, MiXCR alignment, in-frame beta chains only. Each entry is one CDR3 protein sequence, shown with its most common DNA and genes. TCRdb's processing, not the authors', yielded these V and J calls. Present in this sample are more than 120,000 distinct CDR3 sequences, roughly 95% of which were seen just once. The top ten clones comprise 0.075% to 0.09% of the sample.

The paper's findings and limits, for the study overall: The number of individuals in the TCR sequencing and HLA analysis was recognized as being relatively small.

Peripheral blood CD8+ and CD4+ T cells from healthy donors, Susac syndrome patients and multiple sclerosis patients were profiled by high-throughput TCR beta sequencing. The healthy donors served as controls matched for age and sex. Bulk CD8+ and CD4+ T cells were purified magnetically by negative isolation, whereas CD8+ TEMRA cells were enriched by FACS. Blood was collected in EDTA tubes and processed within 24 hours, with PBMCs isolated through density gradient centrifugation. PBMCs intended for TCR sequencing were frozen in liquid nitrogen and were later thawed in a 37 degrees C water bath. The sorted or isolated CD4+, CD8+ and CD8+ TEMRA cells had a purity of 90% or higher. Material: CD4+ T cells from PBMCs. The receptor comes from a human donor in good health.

For the CDR3, the sequence is CASSLLRNSGTDTQYF. The nucleotide sequence reads as follows: TGTGCCAGCAGCCTCTTACGGAATAGCGGCACAGATACGCAGTATTTT. Recombination joined TRBV7-9 with TRBJ2-3, with TRBD2 perhaps the D gene, on 5 matching bases. The CDR3 has 16 amino acids, counting the end cysteine and phenylalanine. Only CDR3 DNA is held: 48 bases, read in frame from base 1. Relative to germline, V is 5 bases shorter and J is 1 base shorter, with 16 bases between their ends. The germline V gene (reference sequence) sets CDR1 to SEHNR and CDR2 to FQNEAQ. Beyond the CDR3, the reference TRBV7-9 and TRBJ2-3 genes provide the residues; the full variable domain reads: DTGVSQNPRHKITKRGQNVTFRCDPISEHNRLYWYRQTLGQGPEFLTYFQNEAQLEKSRLLSDRFSAERPKGSFSTLEIQRTEQGDSAMYLCASSLLRNSGTDTQYFGPGTRLTVL.